The rows below give T cell receptor beta chains drawn from one sample of a study of cytomegalovirus exposure and HLA in healthy donors. TCRdb's copy holds only in-frame clones and misses some; the assay was immunoSEQ multiplex PCR. The table includes 120,000 or so clones, roughly four fifths detected once. Sample: PBMCs. All receptors derive from a woman aged 40-49 years in good health and CMV-seropositive. The CDR3 runs from the conserved cysteine through the conserved F or W. The D gene is left open where the match is weak. Clone size appears in some rows only: once, few, many, or a class for an expanded clone.

.	TRBJ1-3	.	TRBV6-6	TGTGCCAGCAGTTACGGAGGTTCTGGAAACACCATATATTTT	CASSYGGSGNTIYF
.	TRBJ1-3	.	TRBV27	TGTGCCAGCAGTTTATTCGTCGGAAACACCATATATTTT	CASSLFVGNTIYF
.	TRBJ2-2	.	TRBV7-3	TGTGCCAGCAGCGCGGGGGGGGAGCTGTTTTTT	CASSAGGELFF
.	TRBJ2-3	.	TRBV4-2	TGTGCCAGCAGCCAGCGGGACCGGGGCGACACAGATACGCAGTATTTT	CASSQRDRGDTDTQYF
.	TRBJ1-1	.	TRBV6-6	TGTGCCAGCAGTTATCGGGGTGGGAGCACTGAAGCTTTCTTT	CASSYRGGSTEAFF
.	TRBJ1-5	.	TRBV18	TGTGCCAGCTCGACGACAGAGGATAGCAATCAGCCCCAGCATTTT	CASSTTEDSNQPQHF
few	TRBJ2-7	.	TRBV2	TGTGCCAGCACCCAAGTAGCATCCTACGAGCAGTACTTC	CASTQVASYEQYF
.	TRBJ2-5	TRBD2	TRBV4-3	TGCGCCAGCAGCCAAGCCCCGGGAGGGCCCACGACCCAGTACTTC	CASSQAPGGPTTQYF
few	TRBJ2-7	TRBD2	TRBV5-5	TGTGCCAGCAGCTTGGACCCGACTAGCGCAGGGAACGAGCAGTACTTC	CASSLDPTSAGNEQYF
.	TRBJ2-1	.	TRBV30	TGTGCCTGGAGGCGGAACAATGAGCAGTTCTTC	CAWRRNNEQFF
.	TRBJ1-2	.	TRBV6-6	TGTACCAGCATGAGTTCCGTTAGCTACACCTTC	CTSMSSVSYTF
.	TRBJ2-7	TRBD1	TRBV9	TGTGCCAGCAGCTCCGAGGGGGCCGAGCAGTACTTC	CASSSEGAEQYF
.	TRBJ1-1	.	TRBV5-6	TGTGCCAGCAGTAGTGGGGGGGTGGGCACTGAAGCTTTCTTT	CASSSGGVGTEAFF
.	TRBJ2-1	.	TRBV19	TGTGCCAGTAGGCCACTGCGGGACTCCTACAATGAGCAGTTCTTC	CASRPLRDSYNEQFF
.	TRBJ1-4	.	TRBV15	TGTGCCACCAGCAGAGGGAGTGGCAGGGGTGAGGAAAAACTGTTTTTT	CATSRGSGRGEEKLFF
.	TRBJ2-5	TRBD2	TRBV10-1	TGCGCCAGCCCCGAACGGACTAGCGTAAAAAAACTCCAAGAGACCCAGTACTTC	CASPERTSVKKLQETQYF
.	TRBJ2-5	.	TRBV15	TGTGCCACCAGCACCCAGACCGGGACTGATAGGGAGACCCAGTACTTC	CATSTQTGTDRETQYF
.	TRBJ2-3	TRBD2	TRBV7-2	TGTGCCAGCAGCTTAGTCGATAGCGGGAGATTGAGAGGGACAGATACGCAGTATTTT	CASSLVDSGRLRGTDTQYF
.	TRBJ1-1	.	TRBV2	TGTGCCAGCAGTGAAGGACAGTTGAACACTGAAGCTTTCTTT	CASSEGQLNTEAFF
.	TRBJ1-5	.	TRBV6-5	TGTGCCAGCAGTCCGGACAGAGTAAATCAGCCCCAGCATTTT	CASSPDRVNQPQHF
once	TRBJ2-2	.	TRBV15	TGTGCCACCAGCACTAGGTCGGGTAACACCGGGGAGCTGTTTTTT	CATSTRSGNTGELFF
.	TRBJ2-7	.	TRBV9	TGTGCCAGCAGCGTAGGGTTAGCCCCCTACGAGCAGTACTTC	CASSVGLAPYEQYF
.	TRBJ2-1	TRBD2	TRBV6-4	TGTGCCAGCAGTGAAACGCGGGAGACTTACAATGAGCAGTTCTTC	CASSETRETYNEQFF
.	TRBJ2-7	TRBD2	TRBV4-2	TGTGCCAGCAGCCGAGAAGCGGGAAGTTCCTACGAGCAGTACTTC	CASSREAGSSYEQYF
.	TRBJ2-1	.	TRBV18	TGTGCCAGCTCACCTTTCTCCCTTACTGCGGGGAGCAACCACAATGAGCAGTTCTTC	CASSPFSLTAGSNHNEQFF
.	TRBJ2-2	TRBD1	TRBV5-4	TGTGCCAGCAGCTTCTACAGGGGGATTCTGACCGGGGAGCTGTTTTTT	CASSFYRGILTGELFF
.	TRBJ1-2	TRBD1	TRBV25-1	TGTGCCAGCAGTCCAGGGACAGTATGGAATGGCTACACCTTC	CASSPGTVWNGYTF
few	TRBJ1-1	.	TRBV6-5	TGTGCCAGCAGTAACCGGTACTTGAGGGCTTTCTTT	CASSNRYLRAFF
.	TRBJ2-1	TRBD2	TRBV11-3	TGTGCCAGCAGCTTAGGATTTTCGGGGACTAGAGACAATGAGCAGTTCTTC	CASSLGFSGTRDNEQFF
few	TRBJ2-7	TRBD1	TRBV14	TGTGCCAGCAGCCTGGGACAGATCGTCTACGAGCAGTACTTC	CASSLGQIVYEQYF
.	TRBJ2-2	.	TRBV19	TGTGCCAGTGCAGCTAGCGCAGTAACCGGGGAGCTGTTTTTT	CASAASAVTGELFF
.	TRBJ2-7	.	TRBV6-5	TGTGCCAGCAGCCTAGGACAGCCAGCTAGGTACGAGCAGTACTTC	CASSLGQPARYEQYF
.	TRBJ2-3	TRBD2	TRBV14	TGTGCCAGCAGCCAGGGGTTTCTAGCGGGAGGCACAGATACGCAGTATTTT	CASSQGFLAGGTDTQYF
.	TRBJ2-3	.	TRBV11-1	TGTGCCAGCAGCTTAGACTCTGCGGGGTTTCGCACAGATACGCAGTATTTT	CASSLDSAGFRTDTQYF
few	TRBJ2-7	.	TRBV6-5	TGTGCCATCAGTGAGTCCTCCTCCTACGAGCAGTACTTC	CAISESSSYEQYF
.	TRBJ2-7	TRBD1	TRBV27	TGTGCCAGCAGTCGTTGGGGACAGGGTTCCGACGAGCAGTACTTC	CASSRWGQGSDEQYF
.	TRBJ2-5	TRBD2	TRBV2	TGTGCCAGCAGCGACCGGACTAGCGGCCAGACCCAGTACTTC	CASSDRTSGQTQYF
few	TRBJ1-2	.	TRBV5-3	TGTGCCAGAAGCTTGGTTCAGGGGATTTGGGGCTACACCTTC	CARSLVQGIWGYTF
.	TRBJ1-4	.	TRBV6-6	TGTGCCAGCAGAGCTGACAGTACCTCTAATGAAAAACTGTTTTTT	CASRADSTSNEKLFF
once	TRBJ1-2	TRBD1	TRBV5-1	TGCGCCAGCAGCGGAGGGACAGGGGGATTCCTACCGTTTGGCTACACCTTC	CASSGGTGGFLPFGYTF
.	TRBJ1-2	.	TRBV6-5	TGTGCCAGCAGTTACTCCCACAGTTCCCTTGGGTATGGCTACACCTTC	CASSYSHSSLGYGYTF
few	TRBJ1-5	.	TRBV11-2	TGTGCCAGCAGCTCCAGGGGCCCGGATCAGCCCCAGCATTTT	CASSSRGPDQPQHF
.	TRBJ2-1	.	TRBV27	TGTGCCAGCAGTTTTGCGGGGTCCTACAATGAGCAGTTCTTC	CASSFAGSYNEQFF
.	TRBJ2-3	.	TRBV5-4	TGTGCCAGCAGCTCTACTAGTATGACAGATACGCAGTATTTT	CASSSTSMTDTQYF